This T cell receptor beta chain is drawn from a study of cytotoxic CD8 clonotypes in ibrutinib-treated CLL. Overall study: Timing of response sample collection was a median roughly twelve months after treatment start, with a range of 6 to 36.

Sequencing was performed with immunoSEQ multiplex PCR; in TCRdb, only in-frame clones are kept and a portion is missing. The profile shows a few hundred thousand clones, more than 65% of them singletons. The study's findings and limits: Shared public clonotypes were rare, and on treatment they either got smaller or stayed the same.

Concerning this clone: What it recognizes is unknown.

Trimming removed 3 bases at V and 3 bases at J, with 16 bases between. The CDR3 runs to 15 residues. Germline lookup yields CDR1 SGHDT and CDR2 YYEEEE. This chain joins TRBV5-6 and TRBJ2-7; perhaps TRBD1 as D (5 bases). The source was PBMCs, collected before ibrutinib treatment. The clonotype originates from a human donor with chronic lymphocytic leukemia. The CDR3 nucleotides read TGTGCCAGCAGCTGGATCAGGGCCGAGGTCTACGAGCAGTACTTC. Encoded protein: CASSWIRAEVYEQYF.